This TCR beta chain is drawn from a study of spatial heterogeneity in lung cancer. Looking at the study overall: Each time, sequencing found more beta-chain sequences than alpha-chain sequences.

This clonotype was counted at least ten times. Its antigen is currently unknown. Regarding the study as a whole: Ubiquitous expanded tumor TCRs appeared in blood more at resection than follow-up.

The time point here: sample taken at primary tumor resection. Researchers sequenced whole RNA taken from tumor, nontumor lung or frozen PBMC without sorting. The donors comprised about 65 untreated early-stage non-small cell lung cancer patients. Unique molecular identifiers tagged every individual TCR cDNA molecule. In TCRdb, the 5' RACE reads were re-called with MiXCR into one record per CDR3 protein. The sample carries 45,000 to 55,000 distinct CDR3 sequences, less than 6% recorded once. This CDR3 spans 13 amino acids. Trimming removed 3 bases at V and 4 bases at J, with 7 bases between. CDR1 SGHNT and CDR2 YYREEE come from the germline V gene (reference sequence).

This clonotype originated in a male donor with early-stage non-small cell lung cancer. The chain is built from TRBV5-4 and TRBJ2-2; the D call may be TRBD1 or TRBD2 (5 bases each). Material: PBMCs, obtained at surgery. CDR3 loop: CASSWDRTGELFF. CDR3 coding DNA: TGTGCCAGCAGCTGGGACCGCACCGGGGAGCTGTTTTTT.